What follows are 30 T cell receptor beta chains derived from one specimen sequenced in a study of cytotoxic CD8 clonotypes in ibrutinib-treated CLL. Profiled with immunoSEQ multiplex PCR; TCRdb holds only in-frame clones, not every one. This sample has fewer than 90,000 clones; 68% occur once, and the top ten carry about 5.7%. The sequencing here drew on PBMCs, taken after 12 months of ibrutinib treatment. The receptors derive from a human donor with chronic lymphocytic leukemia.

This clone was observed a single time. This chain links TRBV9 with TRBJ2-1; 9 positions match TRBD2. CDR3 size: 16 residues. J lost 4 bases, V lost 2 bases, and 7 bases had no gene match. CDR1 and CDR2 from the germline V gene are SGDLS and YYNGEE. In DNA, the CDR3 is TGTGCCAGCAGCGTGAGCGGGGGGCTGCCATACAATGAGCAGTTCTTC. Amino acid sequence: CASSVSGGLPYNEQFF.

This chain joins TRBV7-3 and TRBJ2-5; a weak D match, TRBD1 (6 bases). Gene TRBJ2-7 matches the end of the DNA better, so the J call may be wrong. In germline, CDR1 is SGHTA, CDR2 FQGTGA. The CDR3 is made up of 14 amino acids. DNA of the CDR3: TGTGCCAGCAGCTCAACAGGGAGCTCCTACGAGCAGTACTTC. It codes for CASSSTGSSYEQYF.

The chain is built from TRBV27 and TRBJ2-1, with D perhaps assigned TRBD1 or TRBD2 (5 bases each). Trimming pared 3 bases from V and 5 bases from J, leaving 8 bases between. The CDR3 extends over 13 amino acids. Germline lookup yields CDR1 MNHEY and CDR2 SMNVEV (reference sequence). CDR3 sequence: CASSFRGDNEQFF. The CDR3 DNA reads TGTGCCAGCAGTTTTCGAGGGGACAATGAGCAGTTCTTC.

The CDR3 spells CASSLPGVETDTQYF. The CDR3 DNA is TGTGCCAGCAGCTTACCGGGGGTGGAGACAGATACGCAGTATTTT. The chain uses TRBV5-6 and TRBJ2-3; D might be TRBD2 (6 bases). The V gene lost 2 bases and the J gene lost 3 bases, with 13 bases spanning the gap. Germline CDR1 and CDR2: SGHDT and YYEEEE. The CDR3 loop spans 15 amino acids.

This clone was found a few times. V and J are TRBV9 and TRBJ2-7, with D perhaps TRBD1 or TRBD2 (6 bases each). Germline lookup yields CDR1 SGDLS and CDR2 YYNGEE. CDR3 size: 14 residues. V shed 4 bases and J shed 6 bases, with 17 bases lying between them. The CDR3: CASSSSSRGGEQYF. In DNA form, the CDR3 reads TGTGCCAGCAGCTCGAGCAGCAGGGGAGGCGAGCAGTACTTC.

V gene TRBV9 combines with J gene TRBJ2-3; D may be TRBD2 (7 bases). The CDR3 is 17 amino acids. V was clipped by 0 bases and J by 5 bases, with 19 bases between them. CDR1 SGDLS and CDR2 YYNGEE come from the germline V gene. CDR3 sequence: CASSVGAGAVDEDTQYF. DNA of the CDR3: TGTGCCAGCAGCGTAGGCGCGGGGGCCGTCGATGAAGATACGCAGTATTTT.

This clone was found many times. Other DNA sequences in the sample encode the same CDR3. The chain couples TRBV4-2 to TRBJ1-2; D remains ambiguous. CDR1 and CDR2 (germline): LGHNA, YNFKEQ. The CDR3 loop spans 15 amino acids. The germline V and J ends were trimmed by 0 bases and 4 bases, with 12 bases remaining between them. The CDR3 reads CASSQDPGGGYGYTF. CDR3 DNA: TGTGCCAGCAGCCAAGATCCAGGAGGAGGCTATGGCTACACCTTC.

There are a few counts of this clone. V gene TRBV19 combines with J gene TRBJ1-1; D might be TRBD1 (6 bases). From germline, CDR1 is LNHDA and CDR2 SQIVND (reference sequence). Trimming left V 4 bases short and J 6 bases short, with 15 bases between. The CDR3 runs 14 residues. The CDR3 bases are TGTGCCAGTAGTAAACAGGGAAGGTCTTCTGAAGCTTTCTTT. Protein sequence: CASSKQGRSSEAFF.

The chain joins TRBV28 to TRBJ1-4, with D possibly matching TRBD1 (6 bases). The germline gives CDR1 MDHEN, CDR2 SYDVKM. This CDR3 spans 14 amino acids. V dropped 2 bases and J dropped 2 bases, with 6 bases sitting between them. The CDR3 here is CASSLTGTNEKLFF. In DNA, the CDR3 is TGTGCCAGCAGTTTAACAGGGACTAATGAAAAACTGTTTTTT.

This rearrangement joins TRBV5-1 to TRBJ2-5; tentatively, D is TRBD1 or TRBD2 (6 bases each). V lost 7 bases and J lost 5, with 18 bases in between. The CDR3 loop spans 14 amino acids. Germline assignment: CDR1 SGHRS and CDR2 YFSETQ. In DNA form, the CDR3 reads TGCGCCAGCGAAGTTGGGGGCGGGAAGGAGACCCAGTACTTC. Protein: CASEVGGGKETQYF.

The J gene is TRBJ2-3, the V gene TRBV6-4; 12 positions match TRBD2. CDR1 and CDR2 from the germline V gene are MRHNA and SNTAGT. The CDR3 length is 16 residues. J lost 3 bases, V lost 0 bases, and 1 base had no gene match. The CDR3 spells CASSDSGTSGTDTQYF. CDR3 DNA: TGTGCCAGCAGTGACTCGGGGACTAGCGGGACAGATACGCAGTATTTT.

In regard to this clone: One end of the junction does not line up with germline, which may come from a read error. The chain joins TRBV7-9 to TRBJ1-3; a weak D match, TRBD1 (5 bases). The CDR3 consists of 11 residues. Germline-derived CDR1 and CDR2 are SEHNR and FQNEAQ (reference sequence). The CDR3 loop is CASSLGQQYTF. CDR3 nucleotides: TGTGCCAGCAGCTTAGGACAGCAGTACACCTTT.

V is TRBV7-2 and J is TRBJ2-1; the D is unclear. The CDR3 totals 16 residues. The V gene's germline CDR1 is SGHTA and CDR2 FQGNSA. Trimming left V 5 bases short and J 0 bases short, with 14 bases between. Here the CDR3 reads CASSPAWAGSYNEQFF. The CDR3 coding sequence is TGTGCCAGCAGCCCGGCGTGGGCAGGCTCCTACAATGAGCAGTTCTTC.

This chain uses TRBV6-4 with TRBJ2-5; 9 bases are a match to TRBD1. The CDR3 is made up of 15 amino acids. J gave up 3 bases and V 3 bases, and 5 bases lay outside the gene matches. Germline lookup yields CDR1 MRHNA and CDR2 SNTAGT. CDR3 nucleotide sequence: TGTGCCAGCAGTGAATACGGGACAGGGAAAGAGACCCAGTACTTC. This encodes CASSEYGTGKETQYF.

A few counts support this clone. The gene calls are TRBV5-1 and TRBJ1-2; D is possibly TRBD1 (6 bases). Germline V gene data show CDR1 as SGHRS and CDR2 as YFSETQ. Between the trimmed V and J ends, which lost 4 bases and 4 bases, there was a span of 14 bases. The CDR3 totals 14 residues. CDR3 sequence reads: CASSPGGRVYGYTF. The DNA for the CDR3 is TGCGCCAGCAGCCCTGGGGGCAGGGTCTATGGCTACACCTTC.

This clone was detected a few times. A read error may produce the germline difference seen at one junction end. The chain couples TRBV5-1 to TRBJ1-2; possible D gene TRBD1, 5 bases. The germline gives CDR1 SGHRS, CDR2 YFSETQ. The length of the CDR3 is 16 residues. The CDR3 region is CASSLGGHAMVYDYTF. The CDR3 DNA sequence: TGCGCCAGCAGCTTGGGTGGACACGCTATGGTCTATGACTACACCTTC.

This clone has a handful of counts. CDR3 loop: CASSQGGNNEQFF. The CDR3 DNA reads as TGCGCCAGCAGCCAAGGAGGTAACAATGAGCAGTTCTTC. The chain is built from TRBV4-3 and TRBJ2-1; D gene unclear. Trimming shortened V by 1 base and J by 5 bases, and 6 bases separated the two germline ends. Germline lookup yields CDR1 LGHNA and CDR2 YSLEER. The CDR3 totals 13 residues.

This chain uses TRBV9 with TRBJ1-3; no firm D call. The germline CDR1 and CDR2 sequences are SGDLS and YYNGEE. Trimming took 7 bases from V and 1 from J, leaving 15 bases between them. The CDR3 contains 15 residues. CDR3 bases: TGTGCCAGCTCATCCGAGACCGTTTCTGGAAACACCATATATTTT. Its protein is CASSSETVSGNTIYF.

This chain links TRBV9 with TRBJ2-2; TRBD1 aligns across 10 bases. This CDR3 has 15 amino acids. Trimming cost V 0 bases and J 10 bases; bases outside gene matches: 6. Germline CDR1 and CDR2: SGDLS and YYNGEE. The CDR3 DNA reads as TGTGCCAGCAGCGTAGTGGGACAGGGGAAGGTGGAGCTGTTTTTT. This codes for CASSVVGQGKVELFF.

The chain carries TRBV19 and TRBJ2-3, with D perhaps matching TRBD1 or TRBD2 (5 bases each). This CDR3 is 13 amino acids long. V shed 7 bases and J shed 2 bases, with 10 bases lying between them. Germline CDR1 LNHDA, CDR2 SQIVND (reference sequence). CDR3 sequence: CASTEGHTDTQYF. DNA of the CDR3: TGTGCCAGTACAGAGGGGCACACAGATACGCAGTATTTT.

V and J are TRBV30 and TRBJ1-6; 9 positions match TRBD1. The CDR3 runs 13 residues. The germline gives CDR1 GTSNPN, CDR2 SVGIG (reference sequence). The ends lost 7 bases at V and 3 bases at J; junction bases unmatched: 1. The CDR3 nucleotides read TGTGCCTCGACAGGGGGCTATAATTCACCCCTCCACTTT. Translating it yields CASTGGYNSPLHF.

The genes are TRBV19 and TRBJ2-2; TRBD1 aligns across 9 bases. The junction had 12 bases not matched to a gene; V was cut back by 7 bases and J by 6 bases. The CDR3 consists of 16 residues. Germline CDR1 is LNHDA and CDR2 is SQIVND (reference sequence). Written as DNA, the CDR3 is TGTGCCAGTACCCGTTCCGGGACAGGGTTGGCCGGGGAGCTGTTTTTT. It specifies CASTRSGTGLAGELFF.

The chain uses TRBV19 and TRBJ1-5; 10 bases align to TRBD1. The germline V gene encodes CDR1 LNHDA and CDR2 SQIVND (reference sequence). The length of the CDR3 is 16 residues. V shed 3 bases and J 2 bases; nucleotides not matched to a gene: 4. DNA of the CDR3: TGTGCCAGTAGTATGAGGGACAGGGGTGGCAATCAGCCCCAGCATTTT. Its translation is CASSMRDRGGNQPQHF.

The chain uses TRBV5-1 and TRBJ2-1; D remains ambiguous. The CDR3 extends over 15 amino acids. Germline CDR1 and CDR2: SGHRS and YFSETQ. V lost 0 bases and J lost 4, with 11 bases in between. CDR3 sequence: CASSLEGSSYNEQFF. The CDR3 DNA sequence: TGCGCCAGCAGCTTGGAGGGTAGCTCGTACAATGAGCAGTTCTTC.

The rearrangement links TRBV11-2 to TRBJ2-7, with TRBD2 matching 12 bases. J gave up 3 bases and V 2 bases, and 11 bases lay outside the gene matches. Germline loops: CDR1 SGHAT, CDR2 FQNNGV. The CDR3 totals 18 residues. CDR3 coding DNA: TGTGCCAGCAGCTTATACCCTAGCGGGGGGGAAAGTCACTACGAGCAGTACTTC. Its protein product is CASSLYPSGGESHYEQYF. Looking up the rest from reference TRBV11-2 and TRBJ2-7 gives the full variable domain: EAGVAQSPRYKIIEKRQSVAFWCNPISGHATLYWYQQILGQGPKLLIQFQNNGVVDDSQLPKDRFSAERLKGVDSTLKIQPAKLEDSAVYLCASSLYPSGGESHYEQYFGPGTRLTVT.

This clone turned up a few times. The genes are TRBV19 and TRBJ1-5; 9 bases fit TRBD1. V lost 1 base, J lost 3 bases, and 4 bases stayed unmatched. The length of the CDR3 is 16 residues. CDR1 is LNHDA, CDR2 SQIVND, per germline (reference sequence). The CDR3 nucleotides are TGTGCCAGTAGTATAGGGACAGGGGTTCACAATCAGCCCCAGCATTTT. Translation: CASSIGTGVHNQPQHF.

The chain recombines TRBV5-4 with TRBJ1-1; a weak D match, TRBD1 (6 bases). The CDR3 contains 15 residues. Germline CDR1 SGHNT, CDR2 YYREEE (reference sequence). V lost 4 bases and J lost 3, with 16 bases in between. CDR3 protein: CASSPLGQLDTEAFF. The CDR3 DNA reads TGTGCCAGCAGCCCCCTCGGACAGTTGGACACTGAAGCTTTCTTT.

This clone was seen only a few times. The rearrangement joins TRBV5-5 to TRBJ1-6; D is unclear. V was pared by 0 bases and J by 8 bases, with 6 bases between. The length of the CDR3 is 13 residues. Germline-derived CDR1 and CDR2 are SGHKS and YYEKEE (reference sequence). The CDR3 bases are TGTGCCAGCAGCTTGGTCCCAGATTCACCCCTCCACTTT. Its translation is CASSLVPDSPLHF.

V and J are TRBV19 and TRBJ1-2; no clear D gene. The CDR3 is made up of 14 amino acids. Germline loops: CDR1 LNHDA, CDR2 SQIVND (reference sequence). Trimming cost V 9 bases and J 2 bases, with 16 bases left between them. Here the CDR3 DNA reads TGTGCCAGGGACGCGCAAATCCCCAACTATGGCTACACCTTC. This sequence encodes CARDAQIPNYGYTF.

J is TRBJ1-1 and V is TRBV30; D unclear. In germline, CDR1 is GTSNPN, CDR2 SVGIG (reference sequence). CDR3 length: 13 amino acids. V shed 7 bases and J shed 1 base, with 13 bases lying between them. CDR3 in DNA: TGTGCCTCGGGAGAGGGCCCGAACACTGAAGCTTTCTTT. Residues: CASGEGPNTEAFF.